This TCR beta chain was recorded in a study of blood T cell repertoires in COVID-19. On the study more broadly: Collection of acute and convalescent COVID-19 samples took place in the United States, Italy and Spain. Sample material is recorded as cDNA or gDNA derived from T cells, B-cell-depleted T cells, or PBMCs.

The CDR3 extends over 14 amino acids. The V gene lost 7 bases and the J gene lost 6 bases, with 16 bases spanning the gap. Germline V gene sequence: CDR1 LNHDA, CDR2 SQIVND (reference sequence). Authors' analysis steps: Estimates of nucleated cell counts were drawn from the amplification of reference gene primers. Produced via immunoSEQ multiplex PCR; TCRdb's table is partial and in-frame only. That table supplies the V and J calls and clone size; D and trimming were determined from the DNA. The table has 47,000 or so clones, 80% to 85% seen once; the top ten hold 20% to 25%. The TCR originated in a woman older than 75 with COVID-19, enrolled during active disease. The chain carries TRBV19 and TRBJ2-4, with D uncertain. The sequenced material came from peripheral blood. CDR3 protein: CASTTAAARNIQYF. CDR3 DNA sequence: TGTGCCAGTACCACTGCGGCAGCGAGAAACATTCAGTACTTC.